These 25 T cell receptor beta chains were sequenced from one sample in a study of spatial heterogeneity in lung cancer (dated by TCRdb to about 2019). Library preparation employed 5' RACE. Sequencing took place on a NextSeq 500. TCRdb applied fastp at Q25 and MiXCR to the public reads, then kept only in-frame beta chains. Rows with one shared CDR3 protein collapse into an entry with the most common genes and DNA. The sample includes 60,000 to 75,000 distinct CDR3 sequences, with 6.3% observed a single time. The top ten clones comprise under 15% of the sample. Explained via the paper, the time point label denotes: sample taken at primary tumor resection. Sequenced material: PBMCs, taken at surgery. Every receptor here comes from a female donor with early-stage non-small cell lung cancer.

This rearrangement joins TRBV30 to TRBJ2-5; 10 nucleotides line up with TRBD1. The CDR3 sequence is 16 residues long. From germline, CDR1 is GTSNPN and CDR2 SVGIG (reference sequence). With 3 bases clipped from V and 4 bases from J, the junction kept 11 bases outside the gene matches. The CDR3 region has the DNA TGTGCCTGGAGCCCCCCGCCGGGACAGGGGTTAGAGACCCAGTACTTC. It codes for CAWSPPPGQGLETQYF.

This clonotype has ten or more counts. This sequence joins TRBV20-1 and TRBJ2-5; D is tentatively TRBD1 or TRBD2 (5 bases each). The length of the CDR3 is 14 residues. V was cut by 6 bases and J by 4 bases, with 18 bases left in between. Germline-derived CDR1 and CDR2 are DFQATT and SNEGSKA (reference sequence). CDR3 sequence: CSAPGRPRGETQYF. The DNA of the CDR3 is TGCAGTGCCCCAGGGCGCCCGAGGGGAGAGACCCAGTACTTC.

V usage is TRBV20-1 and J usage is TRBJ2-3, with D perhaps matching TRBD1 or TRBD2 (6 bases each). Germline V lookup: CDR1 DFQATT, CDR2 SNEGSKA (reference sequence). Trimming took off 3 bases at V and 0 bases at J, with 16 bases between the two ends. CDR3 size: 16 residues. The CDR3 reads CSARGRGELSTDTQYF. CDR3 nucleotide sequence: TGCAGTGCTAGGGGAAGGGGGGAGTTGAGCACAGATACGCAGTATTTT.

This clonotype occurred many times. This chain links TRBV12-3 or TRBV12-4 with TRBJ1-2, with D perhaps TRBD1 (6 bases). Trimming cost V 5 bases and J 6 bases, with 19 bases left between them. This CDR3 contains 15 residues. CDR3 region: CASSLMTGLGDGYTF. CDR3 in DNA: TGTGCCAGCAGTCTGATGACAGGTCTCGGCGATGGCTACACCTTC.

This clonotype has more than one count but fewer than ten. This chain joins TRBV11-2 and TRBJ1-1; 7 bases are a match to TRBD1. The germline gives CDR1 SGHAT, CDR2 FQNNGV. With V trimmed by 4 bases and J by 8 bases, 16 bases remained unmatched. CDR3 length: 16 amino acids. The CDR3 bases are TGTGCCAGCAGCTCCCCCCGGCGACAGGGAAGCTCCGAAGCTTTCTTT. Translation: CASSSPRRQGSSEAFF. Combining the CDR3 with reference TRBV11-2 and TRBJ1-1 gives the whole variable domain EAGVAQSPRYKIIEKRQSVAFWCNPISGHATLYWYQQILGQGPKLLIQFQNNGVVDDSQLPKDRFSAERLKGVDSTLKIQPAKLEDSAVYLCASSSPRRQGSSEAFFGQGTRLTVV.

This chain links TRBV20-1 with TRBJ2-2; D is unclear. The V gene's germline CDR1 is DFQATT and CDR2 SNEGSKA (reference sequence). CDR3 size: 18 residues. Trimming took off 0 bases at V and 0 bases at J, with 17 bases between the two ends. CDR3 sequence: CSARDPRRGAANTGELFF. The CDR3 DNA sequence: TGCAGTGCTAGAGACCCCCGGAGAGGAGCCGCGAACACCGGGGAGCTGTTTTTT.

The chain employs TRBV7-2 and TRBJ2-1; D is possibly TRBD2 (5 bases). This CDR3 has 14 amino acids. Germline V gene lookup returns CDR1 SGHTA and CDR2 FQGNSA. Trimming pared 7 bases from V and 3 bases from J, leaving 13 bases between. CDR3 nucleotides: TGTGCCAGCACCCCGGCCGGGAACTACAATGAGCAGTTCTTC. Translated: CASTPAGNYNEQFF. The variable domain in full, with the rest retrieved from reference TRBV7-2 and TRBJ2-1, is GAGVSQSPSNKVTEKGKDVELRCDPISGHTALYWYRQSLGQGLEFLIYFQGNSAPDKSGLPSDRFSAERTGGSVSTLTIQRTQQEDSAVYLCASTPAGNYNEQFFGPGTRLTVL.

Note on this clonotype: This sequence may be a read error, since a much larger clone differs from it by one base. The chain joins TRBV20-1 to TRBJ2-3; D might be TRBD1 or TRBD2, each matching 5 bases. CDR1 and CDR2 from the germline V gene are DFQATT and SNEGSKA (reference sequence). CDR3 length: 12 amino acids. CDR3 residues: CSAEGRTDTQNF. CDR3 DNA sequence: TGCAGTGCTGAGGGACGTACAGATACGCAGAATTTT.

This clonotype was counted a few times. The gene calls are TRBV28 and TRBJ1-1; no clear D. Per germline, CDR1 MDHEN and CDR2 SYDVKM. There are 13 residues in the CDR3. V was trimmed by 6 bases and J by 1 base, leaving 9 bases between them. CDR3 bases: TGTGCCAGCAGATGGAACCAGAACACTGAAGCTTTCTTT. Translated: CASRWNQNTEAFF.

The sample holds many counts of this clonotype. The chain combines TRBV5-1 with TRBJ2-3, with 7 bases identical to TRBD2. V trimming: 1 base; J trimming: 8 bases; junction bases outside the gene matches: 7. The germline V gene has CDR1 SGHRS and CDR2 YFSETQ. The CDR3 runs to 14 residues. Here the CDR3 DNA reads TGCGCCAGCAGCTTGAGAAGCGGGACTCCTACGCAGTATTTT. Translation: CASSLRSGTPTQYF.

Many counts were recorded for this clonotype. The V and J genes are TRBV5-5 and TRBJ1-3; D remains ambiguous. The ends were cut back, 4 bases at V and 0 bases at J, with 11 bases in the middle. The CDR3 is made up of 15 amino acids. Germline CDR1 is SGHKS and CDR2 is YYEKEE (reference sequence). CDR3 region: CASSVDWFSGNTIYF. The CDR3 region has the DNA TGTGCCAGCAGCGTCGACTGGTTCTCTGGAAACACCATATATTTT.

The rearrangement links TRBV11-2 to TRBJ2-1, with TRBD1 identical over 7 bases. The V segment lost 5 bases and the J segment 6 bases; nucleotides outside the gene matches: 7. The CDR3 contains 14 residues. Germline V gene lookup returns CDR1 SGHAT and CDR2 FQNNGV. CDR3 sequence (DNA): TGTGCCAGCAGCATAACAGGGGCAACCAATGAGCAGTTCTTC. Its protein product is CASSITGATNEQFF.

This clonotype was observed at least ten times. The gene calls are TRBV7-7 and TRBJ2-5; D tentatively reads TRBD1 or TRBD2 (5 bases each). Trimming removed 5 bases at V and 1 base at J, with 17 bases between. The CDR3 covers 16 residues. From germline, CDR1 is SSHAT and CDR2 FNYEAQ (reference sequence). The CDR3 here is CASSLGTSSGQETQYF. CDR3 sequence (DNA): TGTGCCAGCAGCCTCGGGACCTCCAGCGGCCAAGAGACCCAGTACTTC.

This clonotype was counted many times. This chain connects TRBV24-1 to TRBJ2-1; D uncertain. The V gene lost 5 bases and the J gene lost 2 bases, with 9 bases spanning the gap. This CDR3 spans 14 amino acids. The germline V gene has CDR1 KGHDR and CDR2 SFDVKD. As DNA, the CDR3 is TGTGCCACCAGTGCAGCCGCAACCTACAATGAGCAGTTCTTC. It encodes CATSAAATYNEQFF.

Ten or more counts support this clonotype. For the CDR3, the DNA is TGTGCCAGCAGCCCGGGGCCCGGGAATAGGGGCAATGAGCAGTTCTTC. It encodes CASSPGPGNRGNEQFF. This chain links TRBV5-6 with TRBJ2-1; TRBD1 or TRBD2 may be the D gene (5 bases each). CDR3 length equals 16 residues. The germline gives CDR1 SGHDT, CDR2 YYEEEE. V lost 4 bases, J lost 6 bases, and 20 bases lay in between.

This clonotype was counted many times. CDR3 region: CAISESSDQPQHF. CDR3 DNA: TGTGCCATCAGTGAGTCGAGTGATCAGCCCCAGCATTTT. The J gene is TRBJ1-5, the V gene TRBV10-3; D is unresolved. CDR1 and CDR2 (germline): ENHRY, SYGVKD. The CDR3 covers 13 residues. Trimming stripped 0 bases from V and 5 bases from J, with 5 bases between.

This clonotype was found a few times. The chain couples TRBV27 to TRBJ1-6; D not certain. Trimming shortened V by 8 bases and J by 4 bases, and 15 bases separated the two germline ends. This CDR3 has 15 amino acids. The germline V gene has CDR1 MNHEY and CDR2 SMNVEV (reference sequence). The DNA for the CDR3 is TGTGCCAGCGGAGAGGGTCAGTTATATAATTCACCCCTCCACTTT. This gives the protein CASGEGQLYNSPLHF.

This clonotype was detected only a few times. The chain is built from TRBV6-5 and TRBJ2-3, with 11 nucleotides matching TRBD2. Germline V gives CDR1 MNHEY, CDR2 SVGAGI. This CDR3 comprises 18 residues. V gave up 1 base and J gave up 1 base; unmatched junction bases: 7. The CDR3 DNA is TGTGCCAGCAGTTACTGGAGTAGCGGGAGGGCCGGCACAGATACGCAGTATTTT. This sequence encodes CASSYWSSGRAGTDTQYF.

The V and J genes are TRBV7-9 and TRBJ1-1; D is uncertain. Germline V CDR1 and CDR2: SEHNR, FQNEAQ (reference sequence). The CDR3 is 13 residues long. Trimming took off 5 bases at V and 1 base at J, with 8 bases between the two ends. CDR3 bases: TGTGCCAGCAGCGCCCAACCGAACACTGAAGCTTTCTTT. This encodes CASSAQPNTEAFF.

This clonotype was observed a handful of times. The gene calls are TRBV20-1 and TRBJ2-1; D may match TRBD1 or TRBD2 (5 bases each). V lost 4 bases and J lost 7, with 17 bases in between. The V gene's germline CDR1 is DFQATT and CDR2 SNEGSKA (reference sequence). The length of the CDR3 is 14 residues. CDR3 amino acids: CSATGLSEVNEQFF. CDR3 DNA: TGCAGTGCTACAGGGCTTTCGGAGGTTAATGAGCAGTTCTTC.

This clonotype was picked up a small number of times. The CDR3, as DNA: TGTGCCAGCAGTTATGACAGGGGAAGAAATTCACCCCTCCACTTT. It codes for CASSYDRGRNSPLHF. The rearrangement joins TRBV6-2 or TRBV6-3 to TRBJ1-6; 8 bases align to TRBD1. Germline lookup yields CDR1 MNHEY and CDR2 SVGEGT. After removal of 3 bases from V and 7 bases from J, the junction contained 5 bases not matched to a gene. This CDR3 is built from 15 residues.

Many counts were recorded for this clonotype. The chain employs TRBV7-7 and TRBJ2-2; TRBD2 is a possible D gene (5 bases). Per the germline V gene, CDR1 is SSHAT and CDR2 is FNYEAQ (reference sequence). The CDR3 extends over 15 amino acids. The V gene lost 5 bases and the J gene lost 3 bases, with 13 bases spanning the gap. CDR3 amino acids: CASSRTSADTGELFF. CDR3 nucleotides: TGTGCCAGCAGCCGAACTAGTGCGGACACCGGGGAGCTGTTTTTT.

This clonotype was detected only a few times. This chain connects TRBV12-3 or TRBV12-4 to TRBJ1-2; tentatively, D is TRBD1 (6 bases). The CDR3 is 14 amino acids. Trimming removed 2 bases from V and 4 bases from J, with 11 bases in between. CDR3 nucleotides: TGTGCCAGCAGTTTATTGGGGGGCGGCTATGGCTACACCTTC. Its protein is CASSLLGGGYGYTF.

Points on this clonotype: The junction differs from germline at one of its ends, possibly a read error. The genes are TRBV12-3 or TRBV12-4 and TRBJ1-3; D ambiguous. The CDR3 is 14 residues long. CDR3 in DNA: TGTGCCAGCAGTCGGGCCCTATCTGGAAACATCATATATTTT. Its protein is CASSRALSGNIIYF.

In this sample, this clonotype turned up a few times. The chain employs TRBV28 and TRBJ1-1; 9 positions agree with TRBD1. The junction had 4 bases not matched to a gene; V was cut back by 1 base and J by 4 bases. Germline V lookup: CDR1 MDHEN, CDR2 SYDVKM. The CDR3 is 15 amino acids. As DNA, the CDR3 is TGTGCCAGCAGTTTATCCGGGACAGGGTCCACTGAAGCTTTCTTT. This translates into CASSLSGTGSTEAFF.